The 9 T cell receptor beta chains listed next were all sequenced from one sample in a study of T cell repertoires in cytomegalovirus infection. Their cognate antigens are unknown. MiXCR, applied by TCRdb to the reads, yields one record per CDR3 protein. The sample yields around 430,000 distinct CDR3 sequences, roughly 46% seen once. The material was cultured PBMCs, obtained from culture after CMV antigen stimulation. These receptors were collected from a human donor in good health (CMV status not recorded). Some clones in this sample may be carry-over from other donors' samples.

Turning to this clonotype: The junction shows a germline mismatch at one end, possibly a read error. The CDR3 is CASSLDRTFSGNTIYF. The CDR3, as DNA: TGTGCCAGCAGTTTAGATCGGACGTTCTCTGGAAACACCATATATTTT. The rearrangement joins TRBV7-2 to TRBJ1-3; no definite D call. This CDR3 region has 16 residues. CDR1 and CDR2 from the germline V gene are SGHTA and FQGNSA.

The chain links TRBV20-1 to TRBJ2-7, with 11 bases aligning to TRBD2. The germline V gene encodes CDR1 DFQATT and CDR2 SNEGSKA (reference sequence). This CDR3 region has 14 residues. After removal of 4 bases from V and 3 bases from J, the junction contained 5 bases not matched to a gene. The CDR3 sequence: CSANLAGGDYEQYF. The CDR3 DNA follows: TGCAGTGCTAACCTAGCGGGAGGTGACTACGAGCAGTACTTC.

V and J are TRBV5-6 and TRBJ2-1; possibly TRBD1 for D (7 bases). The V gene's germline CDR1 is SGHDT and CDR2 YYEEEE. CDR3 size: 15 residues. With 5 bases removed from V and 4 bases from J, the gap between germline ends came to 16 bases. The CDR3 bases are TGTGCCAGCAGGCGCAGGCAGGGGGGTTACAATGAGCAGTTCTTC. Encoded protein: CASRRRQGGYNEQFF.

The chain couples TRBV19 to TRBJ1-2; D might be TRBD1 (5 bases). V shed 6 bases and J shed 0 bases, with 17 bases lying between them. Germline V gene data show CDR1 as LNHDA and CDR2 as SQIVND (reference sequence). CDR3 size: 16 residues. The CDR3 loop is CASRTSQGTPNYGYTF. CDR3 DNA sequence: TGTGCCAGTAGGACCTCGCAGGGTACCCCTAACTATGGCTACACCTTC.

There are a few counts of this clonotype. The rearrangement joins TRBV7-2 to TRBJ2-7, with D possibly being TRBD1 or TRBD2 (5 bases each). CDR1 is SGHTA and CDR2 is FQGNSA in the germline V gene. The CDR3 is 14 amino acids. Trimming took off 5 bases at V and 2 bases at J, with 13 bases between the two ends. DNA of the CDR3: TGTGCCAGCAGCCCAAGTCGGGGCCCCTACGAGCAGTACTTC. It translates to CASSPSRGPYEQYF.

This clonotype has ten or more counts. The CDR3 protein is CASSLIAGGYQETQYF. As DNA, the CDR3 is TGTGCCAGCAGCTTAATCGCGGGGGGGTACCAAGAGACCCAGTACTTC. The chain has TRBV7-2 and TRBJ2-5; 9 bases align to TRBD2. The CDR3 length is 16 residues. Germline CDR1 and CDR2: SGHTA and FQGNSA. V dropped 2 bases and J dropped 0; count of bases not matched to a gene: 4. Combining the CDR3 with reference TRBV7-2 and TRBJ2-5 gives the whole variable domain GAGVSQSPSNKVTEKGKDVELRCDPISGHTALYWYRQSLGQGLEFLIYFQGNSAPDKSGLPSDRFSAERTGGSVSTLTIQRTQQEDSAVYLCASSLIAGGYQETQYFGPGTRLLVL.

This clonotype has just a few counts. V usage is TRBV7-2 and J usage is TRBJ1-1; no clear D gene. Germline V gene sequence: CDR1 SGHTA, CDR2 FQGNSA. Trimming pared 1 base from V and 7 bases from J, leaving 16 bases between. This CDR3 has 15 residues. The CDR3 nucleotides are TGTGCCAGCAGCTTAGTTCCGGGGTCGCTCCTTGAAGCTTTCTTT. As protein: CASSLVPGSLLEAFF. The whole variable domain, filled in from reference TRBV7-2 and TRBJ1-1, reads GAGVSQSPSNKVTEKGKDVELRCDPISGHTALYWYRQSLGQGLEFLIYFQGNSAPDKSGLPSDRFSAERTGGSVSTLTIQRTQQEDSAVYLCASSLVPGSLLEAFFGQGTRLTVV.

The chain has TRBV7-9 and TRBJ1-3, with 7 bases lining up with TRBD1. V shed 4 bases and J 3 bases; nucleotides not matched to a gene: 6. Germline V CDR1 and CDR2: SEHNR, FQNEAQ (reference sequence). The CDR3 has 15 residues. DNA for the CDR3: TGTGCCAGCAGCTCCTGGACAGGCGGTGGAAACACCATATATTTT. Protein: CASSSWTGGGNTIYF.

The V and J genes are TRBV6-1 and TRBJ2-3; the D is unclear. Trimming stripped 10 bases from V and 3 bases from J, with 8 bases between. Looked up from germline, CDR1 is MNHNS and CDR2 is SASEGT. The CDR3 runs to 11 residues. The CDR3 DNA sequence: TGTGCCACCCTGCAGACAGATACGCAGTATTTT. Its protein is CATLQTDTQYF.